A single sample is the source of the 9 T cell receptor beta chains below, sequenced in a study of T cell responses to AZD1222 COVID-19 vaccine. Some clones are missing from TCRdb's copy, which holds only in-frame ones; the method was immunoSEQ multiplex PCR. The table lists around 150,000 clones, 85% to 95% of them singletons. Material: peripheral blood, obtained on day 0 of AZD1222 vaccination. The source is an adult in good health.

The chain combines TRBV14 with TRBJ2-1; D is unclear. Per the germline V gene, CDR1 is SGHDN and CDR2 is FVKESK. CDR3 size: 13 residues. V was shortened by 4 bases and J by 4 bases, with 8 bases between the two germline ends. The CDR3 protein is CASSPRPYNEQFF. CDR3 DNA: TGTGCCAGCAGCCCGCGACCGTACAATGAGCAGTTCTTC. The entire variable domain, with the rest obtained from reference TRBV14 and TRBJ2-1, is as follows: EAGVTQFPSHSVIEKGQTVTLRCDPISGHDNLYWYRRVMGKEIKFLLHFVKESKQDESGMPNNRFLAERTGGTYSTLKVQPAELEDSGVYFCASSPRPYNEQFFGPGTRLTVL.

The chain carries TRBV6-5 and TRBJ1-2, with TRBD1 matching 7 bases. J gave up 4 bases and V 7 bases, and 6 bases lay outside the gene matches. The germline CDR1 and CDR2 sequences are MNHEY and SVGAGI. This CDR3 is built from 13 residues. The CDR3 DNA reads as TGTGCCAGCATTAACAGGGGCGTCTATGGCTACACCTTC. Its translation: CASINRGVYGYTF.

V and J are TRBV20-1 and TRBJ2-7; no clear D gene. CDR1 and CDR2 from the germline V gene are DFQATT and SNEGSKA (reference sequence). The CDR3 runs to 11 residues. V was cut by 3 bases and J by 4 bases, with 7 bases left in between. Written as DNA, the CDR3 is TGCAGTGCTAGTAACGTATACGAGCAGTACTTC. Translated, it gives CSASNVYEQYF.

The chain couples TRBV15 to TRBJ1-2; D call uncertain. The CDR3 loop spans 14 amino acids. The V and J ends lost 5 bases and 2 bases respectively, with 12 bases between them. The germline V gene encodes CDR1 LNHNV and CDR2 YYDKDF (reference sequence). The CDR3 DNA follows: TGTGCCACCAGCGCCCGCAGTGGGAACTATGGCTACACCTTC. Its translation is CATSARSGNYGYTF.

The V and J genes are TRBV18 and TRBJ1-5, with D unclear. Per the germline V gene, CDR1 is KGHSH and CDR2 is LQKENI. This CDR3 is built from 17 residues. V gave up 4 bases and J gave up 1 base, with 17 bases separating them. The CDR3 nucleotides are TGTGCCAGCTCACTCCCTCAGAGGCCAAGGAGCAATCAGCCCCAGCATTTT. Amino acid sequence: CASSLPQRPRSNQPQHF. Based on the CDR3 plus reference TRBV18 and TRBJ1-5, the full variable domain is NAGVMQNPRHLVRRRGQEARLRCSPMKGHSHVYWYRQLPEEGLKFMVYLQKENIIDESGMPKERFSAEFPKEGPSILRIQQVVRGDSAAYFCASSLPQRPRSNQPQHFGDGTRLSIL.

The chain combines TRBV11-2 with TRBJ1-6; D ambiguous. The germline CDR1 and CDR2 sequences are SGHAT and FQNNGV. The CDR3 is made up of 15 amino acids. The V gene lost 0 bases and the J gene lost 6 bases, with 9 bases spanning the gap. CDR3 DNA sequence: TGTGCCAGCAGCTTAGAAGGCAGGTCTAATTCACCCCTCCACTTT. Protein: CASSLEGRSNSPLHF.

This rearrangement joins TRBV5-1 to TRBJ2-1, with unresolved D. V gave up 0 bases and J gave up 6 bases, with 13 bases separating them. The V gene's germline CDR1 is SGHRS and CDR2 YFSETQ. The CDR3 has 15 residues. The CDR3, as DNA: TGCGCCAGCAGCTTGGGGGCCAGACGATTCAATGAGCAGTTCTTC. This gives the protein CASSLGARRFNEQFF.

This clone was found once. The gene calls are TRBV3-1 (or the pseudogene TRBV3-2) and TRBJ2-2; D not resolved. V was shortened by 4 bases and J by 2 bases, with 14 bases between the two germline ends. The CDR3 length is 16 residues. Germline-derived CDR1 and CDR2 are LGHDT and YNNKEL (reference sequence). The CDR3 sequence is CASSRLHETNTGELFF. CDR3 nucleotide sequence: TGTGCCAGCAGCCGATTACACGAAACCAACACCGGGGAGCTGTTTTTT.

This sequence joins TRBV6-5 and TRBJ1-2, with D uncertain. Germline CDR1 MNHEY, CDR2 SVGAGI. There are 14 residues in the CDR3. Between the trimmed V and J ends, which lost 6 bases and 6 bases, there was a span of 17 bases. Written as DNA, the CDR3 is TGTGCCAGCAGGTTACAGCTCTCAGTAGATGGCTACACCTTC. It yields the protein CASRLQLSVDGYTF.